In its sample, the clone carrying this T cell receptor (beta chain) was seen a few times. The same CDR3 is also encoded by other DNA sequences in this sample. These data come from a study of blood T cell repertoires in COVID-19. Overall study: Specimens from acute and convalescent COVID-19 originated in the United States, Italy and Spain. From T cells, B-cell-depleted T cells, or PBMCs came the material, which was cDNA or gDNA.

Original analysis: Quantification of nucleated cells was approximated via reference gene primer amplification. Assay: immunoSEQ multiplex PCR; the TCRdb copy retains only in-frame clones and omits some. The DNA was the basis for D and trimming; V, J and clone size are from that table. The data contain about 440,000 clones, 80% to 90% of them singletons. The germline V gene has CDR1 KGHDR and CDR2 SFDVKD. The CDR3 covers 15 residues. V was shortened by 1 base and J by 1 base, with 6 bases between the two germline ends. The sequenced material came from peripheral blood. The chain combines TRBV24-1 with TRBJ2-2; tentatively, D is TRBD1 (5 bases). The receptor's source is a woman in her thirties with acute or convalescent COVID-19. The CDR3 nucleotides are TGTGCCACCAGTGATTTAACAGGGAACACCGGGGAGCTGTTTTTT. It codes for CATSDLTGNTGELFF.